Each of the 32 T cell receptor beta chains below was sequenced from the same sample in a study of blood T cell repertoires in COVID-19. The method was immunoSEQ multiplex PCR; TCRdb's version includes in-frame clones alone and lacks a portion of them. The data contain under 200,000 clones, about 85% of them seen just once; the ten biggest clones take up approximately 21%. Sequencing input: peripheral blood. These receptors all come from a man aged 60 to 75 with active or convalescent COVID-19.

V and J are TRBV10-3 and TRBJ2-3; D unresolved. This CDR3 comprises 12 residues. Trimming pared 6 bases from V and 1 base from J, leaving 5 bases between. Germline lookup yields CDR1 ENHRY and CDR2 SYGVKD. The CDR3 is CAIRGGTDTQYF. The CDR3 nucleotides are TGTGCCATCAGAGGAGGCACAGATACGCAGTATTTT.

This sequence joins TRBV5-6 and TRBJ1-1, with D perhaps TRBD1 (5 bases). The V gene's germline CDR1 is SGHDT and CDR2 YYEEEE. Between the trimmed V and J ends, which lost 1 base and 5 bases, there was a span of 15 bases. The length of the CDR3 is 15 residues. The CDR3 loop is CASSLFSGGGTEAFF. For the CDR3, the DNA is TGTGCCAGCAGCTTGTTTAGCGGGGGAGGGACTGAAGCTTTCTTT.

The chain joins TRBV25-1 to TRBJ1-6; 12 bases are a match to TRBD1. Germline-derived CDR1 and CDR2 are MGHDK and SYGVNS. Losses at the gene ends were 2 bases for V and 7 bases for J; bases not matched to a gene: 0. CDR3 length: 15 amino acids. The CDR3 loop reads CASSEGTGGNSPLHF. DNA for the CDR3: TGTGCCAGCAGTGAAGGGACAGGGGGCAATTCACCCCTCCACTTT. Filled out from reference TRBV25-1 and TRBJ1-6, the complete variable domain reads EADIYQTPRYLVIGTGKKITLECSQTMGHDKMYWYQQDPGMELHLIHYSYGVNSTEKGDLSSESTVSRIRTEHFPLTLESARPSHTSQYLCASSEGTGGNSPLHFGNGTRLTVT.

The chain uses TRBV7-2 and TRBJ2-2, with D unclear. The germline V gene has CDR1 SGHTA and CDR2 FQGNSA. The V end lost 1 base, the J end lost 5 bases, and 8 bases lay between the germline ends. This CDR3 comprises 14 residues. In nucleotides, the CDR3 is TGTGCCAGCAGCTTAGGAGTAGATACCGGGGAGCTGTTTTTT. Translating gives CASSLGVDTGELFF.

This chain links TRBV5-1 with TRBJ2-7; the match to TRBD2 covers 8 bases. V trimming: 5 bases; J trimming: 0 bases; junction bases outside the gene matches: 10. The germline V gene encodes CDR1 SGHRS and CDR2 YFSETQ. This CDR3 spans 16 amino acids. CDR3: CASRPLAGTSSYEQYF. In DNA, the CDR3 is TGCGCCAGCAGACCACTAGCCGGGACTAGCTCCTACGAGCAGTACTTC.

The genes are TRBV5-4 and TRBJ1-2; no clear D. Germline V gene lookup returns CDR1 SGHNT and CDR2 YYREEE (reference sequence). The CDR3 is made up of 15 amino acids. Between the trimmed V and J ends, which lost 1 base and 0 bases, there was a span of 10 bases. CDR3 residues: CASSLSQPANYGYTF. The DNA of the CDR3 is TGTGCCAGCAGCTTGTCACAGCCTGCTAACTATGGCTACACCTTC.

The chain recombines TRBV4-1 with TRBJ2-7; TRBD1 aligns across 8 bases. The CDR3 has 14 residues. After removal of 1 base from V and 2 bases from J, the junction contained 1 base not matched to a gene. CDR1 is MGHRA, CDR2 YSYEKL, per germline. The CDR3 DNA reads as TGCGCCAGCAGCCAAGGGACAGGGCCCTACGAGCAGTACTTC. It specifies CASSQGTGPYEQYF.

The CDR3 spells CASSQVPGGGYTF. CDR3 bases: TGCGCCAGCAGCCAAGTGCCAGGGGGTGGCTACACCTTC. The J gene is TRBJ1-2, the V gene TRBV4-1, with 7 bases that match TRBD1. The CDR3 spans 13 residues. Germline assignment: CDR1 MGHRA and CDR2 YSYEKL. Trimming removed 1 base from V and 7 bases from J; junction bases left unmatched: 3.

The CDR3 DNA sequence: TGTGCCAGCAGCTTAGGGCTCAAGACGCGGGAGACCCAGTACTTC. This sequence encodes CASSLGLKTRETQYF. The chain is built from TRBV11-3 and TRBJ2-5; no definite D call. Germline values: CDR1 SGHNT, CDR2 YENEEA. V was trimmed by 1 base and J by 5 bases, leaving 14 bases between them. This CDR3 has 15 amino acids.

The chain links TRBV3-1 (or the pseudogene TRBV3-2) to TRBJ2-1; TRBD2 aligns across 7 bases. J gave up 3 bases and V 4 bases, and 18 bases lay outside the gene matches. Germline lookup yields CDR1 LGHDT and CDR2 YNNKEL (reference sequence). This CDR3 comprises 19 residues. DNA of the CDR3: TGTGCCAGCAGCCCGCGCCTCATTGGTTTAGCGGGCGTCTACAATGAGCAGTTCTTC. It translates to CASSPRLIGLAGVYNEQFF.

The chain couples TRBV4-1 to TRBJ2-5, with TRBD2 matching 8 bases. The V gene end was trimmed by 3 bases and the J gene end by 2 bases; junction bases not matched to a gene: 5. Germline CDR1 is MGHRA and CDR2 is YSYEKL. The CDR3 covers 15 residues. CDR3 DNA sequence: TGCGCCAGCAGCCAGATTACTAGCGGTCAAGAGACCCAGTACTTC. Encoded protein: CASSQITSGQETQYF.

CDR3 protein: CASSDPSISSYEQYF. CDR3 in DNA: TGTGCCAGCAGTGACCCCTCCATTAGCTCCTACGAGCAGTACTTC. This chain joins TRBV6-1 and TRBJ2-7; D gene unclear. CDR3 length equals 15 residues. Per germline, CDR1 MNHNS and CDR2 SASEGT. V was pared by 3 bases and J by 0 bases, with 12 bases between.

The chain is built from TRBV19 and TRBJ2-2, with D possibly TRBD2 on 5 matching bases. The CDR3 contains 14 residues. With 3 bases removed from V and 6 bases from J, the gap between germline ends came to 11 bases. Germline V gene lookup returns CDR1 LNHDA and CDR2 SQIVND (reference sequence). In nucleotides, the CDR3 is TGTGCCAGTAGTATCCAGAGGGCTCCCGGGGAGCTGTTTTTT. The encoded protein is CASSIQRAPGELFF.

The CDR3 bases are TGTGCCAGTGGTGAGTCGGGGGGGCCCACCTACGAGCAGTACTTC. Its translation is CASGESGGPTYEQYF. The chain has TRBV19 and TRBJ2-7, with 8 bases fitting TRBD2. The CDR3 length is 15 residues. Trimming at V came to 8 bases and at J to 2 bases, leaving 11 bases not matched to a gene. CDR1 LNHDA and CDR2 SQIVND come from the germline V gene (reference sequence).

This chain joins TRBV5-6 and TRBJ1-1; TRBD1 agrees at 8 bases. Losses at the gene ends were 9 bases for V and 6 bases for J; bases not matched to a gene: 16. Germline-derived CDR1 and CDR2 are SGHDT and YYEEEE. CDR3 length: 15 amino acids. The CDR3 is CATSVGQGAYAEAFF. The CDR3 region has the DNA TGTGCCACCTCGGTCGGGCAGGGGGCATACGCTGAAGCTTTCTTT.

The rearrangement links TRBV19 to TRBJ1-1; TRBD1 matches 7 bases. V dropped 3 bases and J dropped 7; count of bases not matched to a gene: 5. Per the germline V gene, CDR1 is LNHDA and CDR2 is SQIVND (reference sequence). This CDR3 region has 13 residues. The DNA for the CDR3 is TGTGCCAGTAGTATCCAGGGGGTGGGTGAAGCTTTCTTT. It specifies CASSIQGVGEAFF.

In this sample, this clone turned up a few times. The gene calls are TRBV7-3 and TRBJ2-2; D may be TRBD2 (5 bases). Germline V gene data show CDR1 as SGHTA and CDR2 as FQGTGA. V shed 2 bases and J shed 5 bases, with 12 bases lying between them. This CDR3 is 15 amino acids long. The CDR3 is CASSLSPQRTGELFF. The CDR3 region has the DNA TGTGCCAGCAGCTTATCCCCTCAGCGGACCGGGGAGCTGTTTTTT.

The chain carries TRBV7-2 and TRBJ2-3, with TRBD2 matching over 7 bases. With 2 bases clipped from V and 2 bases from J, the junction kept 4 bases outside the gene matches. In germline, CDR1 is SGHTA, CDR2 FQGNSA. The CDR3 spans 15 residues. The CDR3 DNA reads TGTGCCAGCAGCTTATGGGGGGGATTCACAGATACGCAGTATTTT. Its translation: CASSLWGGFTDTQYF.

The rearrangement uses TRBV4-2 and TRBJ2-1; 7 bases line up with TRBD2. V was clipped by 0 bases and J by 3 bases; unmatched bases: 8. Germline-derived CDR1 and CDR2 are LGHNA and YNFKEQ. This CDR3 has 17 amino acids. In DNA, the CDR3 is TGTGCCAGCAGCCAAGATAAATGGGGGGGGGACTACAATGAGCAGTTCTTC. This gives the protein CASSQDKWGGDYNEQFF.

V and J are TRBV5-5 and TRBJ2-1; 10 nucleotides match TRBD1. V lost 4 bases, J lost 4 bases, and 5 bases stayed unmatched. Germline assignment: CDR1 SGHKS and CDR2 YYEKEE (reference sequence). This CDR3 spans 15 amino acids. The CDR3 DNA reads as TGTGCCAGCAGCCAGACAGGGGGCTATTACAATGAGCAGTTCTTC. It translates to CASSQTGGYYNEQFF.

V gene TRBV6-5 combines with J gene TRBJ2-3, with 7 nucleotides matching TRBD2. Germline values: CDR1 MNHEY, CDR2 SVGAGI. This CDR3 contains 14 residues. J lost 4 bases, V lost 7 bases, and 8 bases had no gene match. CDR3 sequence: CASIRERGADTQYF. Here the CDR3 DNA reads TGTGCCAGCATTAGGGAGCGGGGTGCAGATACGCAGTATTTT.

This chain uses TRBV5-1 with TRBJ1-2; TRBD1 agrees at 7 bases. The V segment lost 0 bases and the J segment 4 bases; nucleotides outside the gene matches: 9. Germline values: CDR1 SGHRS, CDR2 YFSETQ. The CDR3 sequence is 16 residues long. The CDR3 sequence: CASSLDPDRMGYGYTF. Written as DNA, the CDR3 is TGCGCCAGCAGCTTGGATCCGGACAGGATGGGCTATGGCTACACCTTC.

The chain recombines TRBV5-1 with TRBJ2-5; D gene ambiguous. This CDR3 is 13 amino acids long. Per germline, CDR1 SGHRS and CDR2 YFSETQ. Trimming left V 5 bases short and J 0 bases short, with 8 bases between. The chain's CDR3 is CASSRLDQETQYF. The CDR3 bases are TGCGCCAGCAGTAGACTCGACCAAGAGACCCAGTACTTC.

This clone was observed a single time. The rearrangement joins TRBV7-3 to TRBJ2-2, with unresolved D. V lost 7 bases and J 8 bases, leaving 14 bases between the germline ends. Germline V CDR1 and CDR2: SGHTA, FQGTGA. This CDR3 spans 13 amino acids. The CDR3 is CASNSQPAGELFF. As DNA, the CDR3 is TGTGCCAGCAACTCCCAACCCGCGGGGGAGCTGTTTTTT.

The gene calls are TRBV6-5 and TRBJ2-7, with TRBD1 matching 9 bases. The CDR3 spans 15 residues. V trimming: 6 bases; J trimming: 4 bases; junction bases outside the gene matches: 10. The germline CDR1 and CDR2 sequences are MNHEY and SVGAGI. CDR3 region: CASSSTDRGNYEQYF. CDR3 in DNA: TGTGCCAGCAGCTCGACGGACAGGGGAAATTACGAGCAGTACTTC.

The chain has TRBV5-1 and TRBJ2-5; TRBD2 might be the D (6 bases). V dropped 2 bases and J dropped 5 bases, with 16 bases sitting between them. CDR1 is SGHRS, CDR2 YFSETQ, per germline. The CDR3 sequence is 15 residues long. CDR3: CASSLGGARGETQYF. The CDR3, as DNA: TGCGCCAGCAGCTTAGGAGGGGCCCGAGGGGAGACCCAGTACTTC.

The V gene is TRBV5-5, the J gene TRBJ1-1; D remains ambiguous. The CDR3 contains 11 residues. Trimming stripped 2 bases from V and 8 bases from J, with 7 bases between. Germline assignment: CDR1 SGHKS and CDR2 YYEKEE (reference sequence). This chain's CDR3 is CASSFRLEAFF. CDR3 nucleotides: TGTGCCAGCAGCTTTCGACTAGAAGCTTTCTTT.

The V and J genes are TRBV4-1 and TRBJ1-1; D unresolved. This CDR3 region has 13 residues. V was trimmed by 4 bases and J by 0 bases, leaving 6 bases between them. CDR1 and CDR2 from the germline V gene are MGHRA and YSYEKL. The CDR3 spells CASSPGVNTEAFF. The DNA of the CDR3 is TGCGCCAGCAGCCCCGGGGTGAACACTGAAGCTTTCTTT.

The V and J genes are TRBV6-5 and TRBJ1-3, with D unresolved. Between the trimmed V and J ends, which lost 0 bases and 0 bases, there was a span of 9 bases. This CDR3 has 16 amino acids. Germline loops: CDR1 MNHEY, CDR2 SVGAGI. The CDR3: CASSYSAGPSGNTIYF. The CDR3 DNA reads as TGTGCCAGCAGTTACTCGGCAGGCCCCTCTGGAAACACCATATATTTT.

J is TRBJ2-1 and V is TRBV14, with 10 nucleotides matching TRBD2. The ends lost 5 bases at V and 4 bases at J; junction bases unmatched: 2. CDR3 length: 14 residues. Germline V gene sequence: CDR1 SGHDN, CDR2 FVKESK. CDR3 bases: TGTGCCAGCAGCAGGACTAGCGGTTACAATGAGCAGTTCTTC. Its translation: CASSRTSGYNEQFF.

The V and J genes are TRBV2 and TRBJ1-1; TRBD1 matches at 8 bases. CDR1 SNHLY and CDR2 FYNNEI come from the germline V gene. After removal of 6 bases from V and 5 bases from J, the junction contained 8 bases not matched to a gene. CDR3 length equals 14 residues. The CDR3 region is CASRPTGGATEAFF. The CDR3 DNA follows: TGTGCCAGCAGACCTACAGGGGGGGCGACTGAAGCTTTCTTT.

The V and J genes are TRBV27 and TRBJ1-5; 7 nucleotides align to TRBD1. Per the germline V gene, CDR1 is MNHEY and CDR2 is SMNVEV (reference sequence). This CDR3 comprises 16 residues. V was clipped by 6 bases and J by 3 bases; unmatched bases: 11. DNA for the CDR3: TGTGCCAGCAGACTCTACCGGGACAGACCCAATCAGCCCCAGCATTTT. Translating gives CASRLYRDRPNQPQHF.